Listed here are 17 T cell receptor beta chains from one sample, sequenced in a study of regulatory T cells in long-lasting Graves disease. The sample's time point: persistent/refractory GD, antithyroid drugs over 5 years with positive TRAb. PBMC-derived RNA was used for the TCR library. iRepertoire HTBI primers and Arm-PCR of CDR3 regions built TCR beta libraries. A single record per CDR3 protein comes from TCRdb applying MiXCR to the multiplex PCR reads. The sample lists under 450,000 distinct CDR3 sequences, about a quarter occurring once. This specimen was peripheral blood mononuclear cells (PBMCs), taken when the disease was refractory, from a patient treated with antithyroid drugs. The receptors were gathered from a female donor with Graves disease.

This clonotype has at least ten counts. The chain recombines TRBV10-3 with TRBJ2-5; D not resolved. In germline, CDR1 is ENHRY, CDR2 SYGVKD. V lost 3 bases to trimming and J lost 1 base, with 6 bases between them. The CDR3 totals 13 residues. CDR3 bases: TGTGCCATCAGTGAACATCCCCAAGAGACCCAGTACTTC. Its protein product is CAISEHPQETQYF.

This clonotype was seen just once. The chain carries TRBV5-1 and TRBJ2-3; D perhaps matches TRBD2 (6 bases). This CDR3 spans 14 amino acids. Trimming shortened V by 3 bases and J by 2 bases, and 10 bases separated the two germline ends. Germline V gene lookup returns CDR1 SGHRS and CDR2 YFSETQ. The CDR3 coding sequence is TGCGCCAGCAGCTCGGGACTTCCCACAGATACGCAGTATTTT. Protein product: CASSSGLPTDTQYF. The entire variable domain, with the rest obtained from reference TRBV5-1 and TRBJ2-3, is as follows: KAGVTQTPRYLIKTRGQQVTLSCSPISGHRSVSWYQQTPGQGLQFLFEYFSETQRNKGNFPGRFSGRQFSNSRSEMNVSTLELGDSALYLCASSSGLPTDTQYFGPGTRLTVL.

This clonotype was seen a handful of times. The V gene is TRBV27, the J gene TRBJ2-4; TRBD2 matches at 10 bases. V lost 6 bases to trimming and J lost 1 base; unmatched junction nucleotides: 9. This CDR3 region has 17 residues. Germline lookup yields CDR1 MNHEY and CDR2 SMNVEV (reference sequence). The CDR3: CASSQPSGRHAKNIQYF. DNA of the CDR3: TGTGCCAGCAGCCAACCTAGCGGGAGACATGCCAAAAACATTCAGTACTTC.

This clonotype was seen more than once but under ten times. V is TRBV11-1 and J is TRBJ2-1; no clear D gene. The V end was cut by 5 bases, the J end by 0 bases, with 5 bases between. The CDR3 has 13 amino acids. The germline CDR1 and CDR2 sequences are SGHAT and FQDESV (reference sequence). The chain's CDR3 is CASSQSSYNEQFF. The CDR3 DNA sequence: TGTGCCAGCAGCCAGAGCTCCTACAATGAGCAGTTCTTC.

A word on this clonotype: This sequence may be a read error, since a much larger clone differs from it by one base. The chain has TRBV29-1 and TRBJ1-1; 9 bases agree with TRBD1. This CDR3 has 14 amino acids. CDR1 and CDR2 (germline): SQVTM, ANQGSEA. The DNA for the CDR3 is TGCGGCGTTGTTGGGGGACAGGGATTGCCTGAAGCTTTCTTT. Its protein product is CGVVGGQGLPEAFF.

In its sample, this clonotype was seen a few times. The rearrangement joins TRBV29-1 to TRBJ1-1; 9 nucleotides align to TRBD1. Germline trimming cut 4 bases from V and 3 bases from J; bases unmatched to any gene: 12. From germline, CDR1 is SQVTM and CDR2 ANQGSEA. The CDR3 contains 16 residues. As DNA, the CDR3 is TGCAGCGTTGGGGGGGGGGACAGGGTTTTCGACACTGAAGCTTTCTTT. This sequence encodes CSVGGGDRVFDTEAFF.

The rearrangement joins TRBV27 to TRBJ1-4; 7 bases are shared with TRBD1. V shed 4 bases, J shed 8 bases, and the junction held 10 bases outside the gene matches. The CDR3 totals 15 residues. Germline CDR1 and CDR2: MNHEY and SMNVEV (reference sequence). CDR3 coding DNA: TGTGCCAGCAGTTCGGCAGGGGGGACCTTCGAAAAACTGTTTTTT. Translation: CASSSAGGTFEKLFF.

The chain links TRBV28 to TRBJ2-7; 8 positions agree with TRBD2. Germline CDR1 and CDR2: MDHEN and SYDVKM. V gave up 4 bases and J gave up 4 bases; unmatched junction bases: 12. This CDR3 contains 16 residues. CDR3 sequence reads: CASSSPTSAEPYEQYF. CDR3 DNA: TGTGCCAGCAGTTCCCCGACTAGCGCCGAGCCTTACGAGCAGTACTTC.

J is TRBJ1-1 and V is TRBV29-1, with D perhaps TRBD1 (5 bases). The CDR3 length is 12 residues. Germline-derived CDR1 and CDR2 are SQVTM and ANQGSEA. Trimming removed 3 bases from V and 7 bases from J, with 12 bases in between. CDR3 loop: CSVDIQGGEAFF. The DNA of the CDR3 is TGCAGCGTTGATATTCAGGGTGGTGAAGCTTTCTTT.

This clonotype was recorded many times. The chain couples TRBV20-1 to TRBJ1-5, with D possibly being TRBD1 (6 bases). The germline CDR1 and CDR2 sequences are DFQATT and SNEGSKA (reference sequence). This CDR3 region has 12 residues. Trimming stripped 7 bases from V and 2 bases from J, with 9 bases between. The CDR3 here is CSVKGGNQPQHF. DNA for the CDR3: TGCAGTGTTAAGGGGGGCAATCAGCCCCAGCATTTT.

This clonotype was seen only a few times. The chain joins TRBV7-2 to TRBJ1-1, with 7 bases identical to TRBD1. V shed 5 bases, J shed 0 bases, and the junction held 6 bases outside the gene matches. The CDR3 covers 15 residues. Per the germline V gene, CDR1 is SGHTA and CDR2 is FQGNSA. The CDR3 spells CASSINRGLNTEAFF. Written as DNA, the CDR3 is TGTGCCAGCAGCATCAACAGGGGACTGAACACTGAAGCTTTCTTT.

This clonotype was recorded a few times. The V call is TRBV19, the J call TRBJ1-1, with D unclear. Per germline, CDR1 LNHDA and CDR2 SQIVND (reference sequence). V was shortened by 7 bases and J by 3 bases, with 9 bases between the two germline ends. The CDR3 is 12 residues long. This CDR3 is CASNAKYTEAFF. In DNA, the CDR3 is TGTGCCAGTAACGCTAAGTACACTGAAGCTTTCTTT. Variable domain in full (rest from reference TRBV19 and TRBJ1-1): DGGITQSPKYLFRKEGQNVTLSCEQNLNHDAMYWYRQDPGQGLRLIYYSQIVNDFQKGDIAEGYSVSREKKESFPLTVTSAQKNPTAFYLCASNAKYTEAFFGQGTRLTVV.

V usage is TRBV29-1 and J usage is TRBJ1-5; D unresolved. V was trimmed by 3 bases and J by 0 bases, leaving 6 bases between them. CDR1 is SQVTM and CDR2 is ANQGSEA in the germline V gene. The CDR3 sequence is 13 residues long. The CDR3 nucleotides read TGCAGCGTTGAGTTGAATAGCAATCAGCCCCAGCATTTT. This translates into CSVELNSNQPQHF.

In nucleotides, the CDR3 is TGTGCCTGGAGCCCCCCGGCACGGCTGAACACTGAAGCTTTCTTT. Translating it yields CAWSPPARLNTEAFF. The chain combines TRBV30 with TRBJ1-1; D gene uncertain. V lost 3 bases, J lost 0 bases, and 14 bases lay in between. Germline V gene lookup returns CDR1 GTSNPN and CDR2 SVGIG (reference sequence). The CDR3 loop spans 15 amino acids.

A remark on this clonotype: The junction departs from germline at one end; a sequencing error may be responsible. V gene TRBV7-3 combines with J gene TRBJ1-2, with 9 bases lining up with TRBD1. The CDR3 contains 17 residues. Per germline, CDR1 SGHTA and CDR2 FQGTGA. CDR3 protein: CASSQQGAPAGSYGYTF. In DNA form, the CDR3 reads TGCGCCAGCAGCCAACAGGGGGCTCCGGCGGGGTCCTATGGCTACACCTTC.

This clonotype turned up a few times. The CDR3 sequence: CATSSDMNTEAFF. The DNA for the CDR3 is TGTGCCACCTCATCCGACATGAACACTGAAGCTTTCTTT. The rearrangement uses TRBV24-1 and TRBJ1-1; D ambiguous. CDR3 length equals 13 residues. Looked up from germline, CDR1 is KGHDR and CDR2 is SFDVKD. Trimming pared 9 bases from V and 0 bases from J, leaving 10 bases between.

A few counts support this clonotype. The junction departs from the called germline gene at one end, perhaps through a read error. This chain joins TRBV12-3 or TRBV12-4 and TRBJ2-2, with D unclear. This CDR3 has 16 residues. CDR3 residues: CASRSAVVKNIGELFF. The CDR3 DNA is TGTGCCAGCAGGTCAGCAGTAGTTAAGAACATCGGGGAGCTGTTTTTT.